This TCR beta chain was sequenced in a study of cytomegalovirus exposure and HLA in healthy donors. Findings and limits, study-wide: Diagnosis of cytomegalovirus status made by the classifier reportedly showed high specificity and sensitivity. Previously analyzed data showed that most TCR beta V segments were productive at a frequency of about 90% or about 30%.

Healthy people donating bone marrow made up the donors. Despite likely unrecorded immune exposures, the donors were nominally healthy at the time of sampling. Trimming took off 1 base at V and 8 bases at J, with 9 bases between the two ends. Germline CDR1 and CDR2: MNHNS and SASEGT. The CDR3 is 13 amino acids. With 60 Vbeta and 13 Jbeta primers, the PCR was carried out. Profiling relied on immunoSEQ multiplex PCR, and the TCRdb table lists in-frame clones only, not all of them. The sample yields 80,000 to 100,000 clones, roughly 73% seen once. About this clone itself: Antigen: not known.

Material: PBMCs. This receptor was obtained from a man aged 35 to 55 in good health and CMV-seronegative. J is TRBJ1-3 and V is TRBV6-1; TRBD1 might be the D (6 bases). CDR3 nucleotides: TGTGCCAGCAGTGAAGGGGGGGGCTACACCATATATTTT. Residues: CASSEGGGYTIYF.